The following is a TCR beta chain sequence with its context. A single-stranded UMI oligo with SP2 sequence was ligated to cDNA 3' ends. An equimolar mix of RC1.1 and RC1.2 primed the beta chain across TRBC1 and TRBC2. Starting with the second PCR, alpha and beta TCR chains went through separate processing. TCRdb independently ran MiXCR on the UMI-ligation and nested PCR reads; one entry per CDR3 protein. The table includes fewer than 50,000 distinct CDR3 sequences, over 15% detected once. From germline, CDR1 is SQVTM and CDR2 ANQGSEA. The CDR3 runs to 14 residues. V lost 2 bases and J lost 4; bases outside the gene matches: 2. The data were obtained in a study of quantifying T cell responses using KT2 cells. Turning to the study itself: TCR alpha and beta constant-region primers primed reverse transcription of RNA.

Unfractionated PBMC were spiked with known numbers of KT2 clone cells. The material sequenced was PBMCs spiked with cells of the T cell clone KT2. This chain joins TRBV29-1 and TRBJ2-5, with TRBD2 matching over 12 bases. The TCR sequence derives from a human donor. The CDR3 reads CSVETSGGRETQYF. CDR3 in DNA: TGCAGCGTTGAAACTAGCGGGGGGCGAGAGACCCAGTACTTC.